The subject of this entry is one T cell receptor (beta chain). This clonotype has just a few counts. Its antigen specificity is not known. Nothing much larger sits one base from this clone, and base qualities are not available. This sample was taken from a study of blood T cells in healthy people across ages (dated by TCRdb to between 2014 and 2017). Turning to the overall study: In model experiments, template switching captured about one uniquely barcoded TCR beta cDNA molecule for every two T cells. The study analyzed two additional independent replicas of 1 million unique cDNA reads from the same blood draw for two donors, one aged 18 to 30 and one aged 80 or older. Using deep sequencing normalized with unique cDNA molecular identifiers, the study measured how TCR beta repertoire diversity changes with age. The donors were split into four age groups: young (average around 15 years), middle-aged (roughly 39), aged (roughly 68) and long-lived (under 85). Overall study outcomes, separate from this receptor: Donor CMV infection status was unknown, potentially confounding age-related changes in expanded clonotypes. Observed TCR beta diversity correlated strongly with the percentage of naive T cells measured by flow cytometry. Observed TCR beta diversity per million T cells fell roughly linearly with age, and a significant reduction was already apparent by age approximately 41. Estimates of total diversity based on one million sequenced T cells were considered lower bounds and underestimates. Conclusive comparison of naive and antigen-experienced compartments was prevented by the profiling of bulk unsorted PBMCs. Compared with the aged group, the long-lived group had more naive CD4+ T cells, fewer expanded clones and increased TCR diversity, a pattern suggesting age selection.

Libraries were made using 5' RACE. The sequencer was an Illumina HiSeq 2500. A second roughly 6 to 12 cycle PCR used a sample-barcoded 5' primer and a J-beta primer mix. Each TCR beta cDNA molecule received a unique molecular identifier from a template-switch 5' adaptor carrying 12 random nucleotides. At least 2.5 million CDR3-containing paired-end reads were obtained from each sample. The Mint cDNA synthesis kit, primed by a TRBC-specific oligonucleotide, was used to synthesize first-strand cDNA from all RNA. Following uracil-DNA glycosylase treatment, a first 18-cycle PCR with universal primers M1SS and BC2_uni_R was performed on all cDNA. As for the authors' bioinformatics: For normalization, 1 million high-quality reads, each with a distinct molecular identifier, were randomly selected from each sample. Instead of being binned into consensus sequences, reads with shared molecular identifiers were discarded. CDR3 identification, clonotype clustering and error correction used MiTCR with a Q25 quality threshold and the strictest error-elimination algorithm. A nonparametric unseen species model with Euler transformation was used to estimate a lower bound on total TCR beta diversity. The public reads were run again by TCRdb, first through fastp at Q25 and then through MiXCR, and only productive beta chains were kept. Rows with one shared CDR3 protein collapse into an entry with the most common genes and DNA. The V and J calls and clone size are TCRdb's, not the authors'. This sample gives approximately 780,000 distinct CDR3 sequences in total; roughly 24% of them show up just once. Of the sample, around 3% is held by the ten largest clones.

The roughly 39 donors, aged roughly 6 to 100 years, were systemically healthy Caucasian individuals from Russia. Approximately 9 milliliters of peripheral blood were collected from each donor into EDTA-treated Vacutainer tubes. Ficoll-Paque density-gradient centrifugation was used to isolate PBMCs, with at least 6.5 million obtained per sample. Trizol reagent was used to extract total RNA from the PBMCs, yielding at least 6 micrograms per sample. The percentages of naive CD45RAhigh/CD27high T cells were determined by flow cytometry on a PBMC aliquot from every donor. The germline V gene sets CDR1 to SGDLS and CDR2 to YYNGEE. The CDR3, from cysteine to phenylalanine, totals 12 residues. Only the CDR3 portion is preserved as DNA: 36 bases, with reading frame beginning at the first base. Trimming at the junction amounts to 4 bases on V and 5 bases on J, and the germline ends lie 10 bases apart. These data were also filed under a second study, of T cells of mothers and their children. Per that second paper: Nine systemically healthy Caucasian individuals served as donors, namely three mothers together with their six children. cDNA synthesis used all of the extracted RNA, with roughly 1.6 ug of RNA in each 15 ul reaction. In the second PCR, the M1S primer introduced both the sample barcodes and 2-4 random nucleotides. Over 8 million TCR beta CDR3 reads came from each mother, compared with millions of reads from each child. Thymic selection similarly shapes TCR recombination output in related and unrelated pairs, with minor effect from inherited differences. Related mother-child pairs always showed normalized repertoire overlap that was slightly higher than in unrelated mother-child pairs, though the difference was never significant. No persistent microchimeric T cell clones were detected, at a sensitivity of around 100 clones per million clonotypes. The study used deep NGS to compare TCR beta repertoires of mothers and children, seeking features distinguishing related mother-child pairs from unrelated individuals. The mean age was roughly 44 +/- 4 years for the mothers and about 12 +/- 4 years for the children. After adapter ligation was performed with NEBNext reagents, the libraries were sequenced on an Illumina HiSeq 2000 with 100+100 nt paired-end reads. To avoid cross-contamination, the mother libraries and the child libraries were prepared a month apart and sequenced in separate runs. For each donor, between roughly 450,000 and 2,200,000 distinct TCR beta clonotypes were identified. Naive TCR beta clonotypes were estimated from low-frequency clonotypes matched to each donor's FACS-determined naive share, without sorting.

This sequence was found in a boy younger than 18 in good health. Sequenced input: blood. This receptor chain uses TRBV9 and TRBJ2-7; there is no confident call for the D gene. CDR3 region: CASSPGLNEQYF. The DNA sequence is TGTGCCAGCAGCCCGGGCCTCAACGAGCAGTACTTC.